The 10 T cell receptor beta chains listed next were all sequenced from one sample in a study of T cell clones after liver transplantation. Some clones are missing from TCRdb's copy, which holds only in-frame ones; the method was immunoSEQ multiplex PCR. This table holds about 80,000 clones, roughly four fifths found once. The sample consisted of CD4+ T cells from blood, taken around 42 months after liver transplant. Source of these receptors: a human patient who received a liver transplant. Some T cells may have originated in the graft donor.

This chain joins TRBV5-4 and TRBJ2-7; a possible D gene is TRBD2 (5 bases). The V end was cut by 4 bases, the J end by 9 bases, with 26 bases between. CDR3 size: 16 residues. CDR1 is SGHNT, CDR2 YYREEE, per germline (reference sequence). The CDR3 protein is CASSLEAGSTLGMQYF. The CDR3, as DNA: TGTGCCAGCAGCCTGGAGGCGGGCTCTACCCTAGGTATGCAGTACTTC.

This chain connects TRBV19 to TRBJ2-7; 9 positions agree with TRBD1. J lost 3 bases, V lost 4 bases, and 1 base had no gene match. Germline lookup yields CDR1 LNHDA and CDR2 SQIVND (reference sequence). This CDR3 contains 13 residues. The CDR3 nucleotides read TGTGCCAGTAGTACGGACAGGGGCTACGAGCAGTACTTC. This encodes CASSTDRGYEQYF.

The V and J genes are TRBV6-1 and TRBJ1-5; the D is unclear. The CDR3 covers 14 residues. Trimming left V 11 bases short and J 0 bases short, with 14 bases between. Germline V gene lookup returns CDR1 MNHNS and CDR2 SASEGT. CDR3 loop: CALGDPYSNQPQHF. DNA for the CDR3: TGTGCCCTCGGGGATCCCTATAGCAATCAGCCCCAGCATTTT.

This clone was detected a few times. The genes are TRBV7-2 and TRBJ2-7, with D perhaps matching TRBD2 (6 bases). V was clipped by 0 bases and J by 6 bases, with 15 bases between them. CDR1 and CDR2 from the germline V gene are SGHTA and FQGNSA. The CDR3 has 15 amino acids. The CDR3 loop reads CASSLAFPGGAEQYF. In nucleotides, the CDR3 is TGTGCCAGCAGCTTAGCGTTCCCAGGCGGGGCCGAGCAGTACTTC.

The chain recombines TRBV7-2 with TRBJ1-2, with unresolved D. The CDR3 extends over 14 amino acids. Trimming cost V 2 bases and J 4 bases, with 11 bases left between them. CDR1 is SGHTA and CDR2 is FQGNSA in the germline V gene. The CDR3 sequence is CASSLLLGSYGYTF. The CDR3 coding sequence is TGTGCCAGCAGCTTACTTCTGGGGTCCTATGGCTACACCTTC.

The rearrangement uses TRBV28 and TRBJ2-2; the match to TRBD1 covers 8 bases. The CDR3 runs to 15 residues. The germline V gene encodes CDR1 MDHEN and CDR2 SYDVKM. J was trimmed by 5 bases and V by 2 bases; bases with no gene match: 4. In DNA, the CDR3 is TGTGCCAGCAGTTTAAACAGGGGGTATACCGGGGAGCTGTTTTTT. Protein sequence: CASSLNRGYTGELFF.

The sample holds one count of this clone. V is TRBV30 and J is TRBJ1-1, with TRBD1 as a possible D gene (5 bases). The CDR3 runs 14 residues. The V gene lost 0 bases and the J gene lost 1 base, with 9 bases spanning the gap. Germline CDR1 and CDR2: GTSNPN and SVGIG (reference sequence). The CDR3: CAWSVGGKNTEAFF. Here the CDR3 DNA reads TGTGCCTGGAGTGTTGGGGGGAAGAACACTGAAGCTTTCTTT.

In this sample, this clone turned up many times. The chain combines TRBV19 with TRBJ1-1; D might be TRBD1 (5 bases). CDR3 length: 17 residues. Trimming took off 4 bases at V and 0 bases at J, with 18 bases between the two ends. Germline assignment: CDR1 LNHDA and CDR2 SQIVND (reference sequence). The CDR3 nucleotides read TGTGCCAGTAGTAGGGGACTGTCGCCTGCATTGAACACTGAAGCTTTCTTT. It translates to CASSRGLSPALNTEAFF.

The J gene is TRBJ2-1, the V gene TRBV6-1; D is possibly TRBD2 (5 bases). This CDR3 contains 15 residues. The V gene lost 8 bases and the J gene lost 6 bases, with 20 bases spanning the gap. In germline, CDR1 is MNHNS, CDR2 SASEGT. The CDR3 nucleotides are TGTGCCAGCGCCGAGCTCCAGGACTTCGGCAATGAGCAGTTCTTC. This encodes CASAELQDFGNEQFF.

This clone was seen a handful of times. The chain links TRBV6-1 to TRBJ2-7, with 12 bases lining up with TRBD2. This CDR3 has 14 residues. The germline V gene encodes CDR1 MNHNS and CDR2 SASEGT. Germline trimming cut 8 bases from V and 6 bases from J; bases unmatched to any gene: 8. The CDR3 here is CASHWTSGIGEQYF. CDR3 sequence (DNA): TGTGCCAGCCATTGGACTAGCGGGATTGGCGAGCAGTACTTC.